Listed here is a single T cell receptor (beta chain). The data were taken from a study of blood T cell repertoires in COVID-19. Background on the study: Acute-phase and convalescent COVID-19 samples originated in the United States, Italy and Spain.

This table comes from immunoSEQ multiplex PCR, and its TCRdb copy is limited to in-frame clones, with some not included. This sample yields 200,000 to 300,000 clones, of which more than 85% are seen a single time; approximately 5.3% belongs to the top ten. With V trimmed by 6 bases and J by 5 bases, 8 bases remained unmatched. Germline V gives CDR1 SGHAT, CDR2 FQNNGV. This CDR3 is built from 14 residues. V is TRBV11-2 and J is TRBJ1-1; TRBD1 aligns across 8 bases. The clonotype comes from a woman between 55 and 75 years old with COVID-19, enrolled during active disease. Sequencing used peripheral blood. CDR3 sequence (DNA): TGTGCCAGCAGTTCAGGGGGCGCGTGGACTGAAGCTTTCTTT. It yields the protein CASSSGGAWTEAFF.